This entry concerns a single TCR beta chain. The data stem from a study of blood T cell repertoires in COVID-19. Trimming pared 6 bases from V and 4 bases from J, leaving 7 bases between. CDR1 and CDR2 (germline): SNHLY, FYNNEI. This CDR3 is built from 13 residues. Clones were sequenced by immunoSEQ multiplex PCR, and TCRdb holds only the in-frame ones, with some missing. The sample contains approximately 240,000 clones, around 90% of which appear only once. The chain carries TRBV2 and TRBJ2-6; D is perhaps TRBD1 (5 bases). Sequenced sample: PBMCs or T cells enriched from blood (not recorded which). This receptor was identified in a woman in her twenties or thirties with acute COVID-19. The DNA for the CDR3 is TGTGCCAGCAGGACAGCGGGGGCCAACGTCCTGACTTTC. It specifies CASRTAGANVLTF.